The 10 T cell receptor beta chains reported below all come from one sample, sequenced in a study of shared clonotypes between healthy human individuals. The table came from immunoSEQ multiplex PCR; TCRdb's copy has only in-frame clones and leaves some out. The sample includes 470,000 or so clones, 70% to 80% of them seen just once. What was sequenced was PBMCs. The source of these receptors is a woman in her thirties or forties in good health. Some clones in this sample may be carry-over from other donors' samples.

The chain uses TRBV5-1 and TRBJ2-3, with 16 bases identical to TRBD2. Germline CDR1 and CDR2: SGHRS and YFSETQ. Trimming at V came to 4 bases and at J to 1 base, leaving 6 bases not matched to a gene. There are 18 residues in the CDR3. CDR3 region: CASSPGLAGGPGTDTQYF. CDR3 sequence (DNA): TGCGCCAGCAGCCCGGGACTAGCGGGAGGGCCAGGCACAGATACGCAGTATTTT. The entire variable domain, with the rest obtained from reference TRBV5-1 and TRBJ2-3, is as follows: KAGVTQTPRYLIKTRGQQVTLSCSPISGHRSVSWYQQTPGQGLQFLFEYFSETQRNKGNFPGRFSGRQFSNSRSEMNVSTLELGDSALYLCASSPGLAGGPGTDTQYFGPGTRLTVL.

This rearrangement joins TRBV5-1 to TRBJ2-3; no reliable D call. The germline gives CDR1 SGHRS, CDR2 YFSETQ. Trimming left V 4 bases short and J 3 bases short, with 18 bases between. CDR3 length equals 16 residues. In DNA, the CDR3 is TGCGCCAGCAGCCCTGACGTAGGGTTGGGAACAGATACGCAGTATTTT. This sequence encodes CASSPDVGLGTDTQYF.

The V gene is TRBV6-5, the J gene TRBJ2-1, with D perhaps matching TRBD1 or TRBD2 (6 bases each). The CDR3 consists of 13 residues. With 8 bases removed from V and 9 bases from J, the gap between germline ends came to 17 bases. Germline values: CDR1 MNHEY, CDR2 SVGAGI. CDR3 sequence (DNA): TGTGCCAGCTCGGGACAACTAGCATCTGAGCAGTTCTTC. Its protein product is CASSGQLASEQFF.

The chain joins TRBV27 to TRBJ2-1; 8 nucleotides align to TRBD2. The length of the CDR3 is 15 residues. Unmatched junction bases numbered 7, after V lost 3 bases and J lost 6 bases. Germline CDR1 and CDR2: MNHEY and SMNVEV (reference sequence). CDR3 coding DNA: TGTGCCAGCAGTTTTGACGGGAGGGCCTTCAATGAGCAGTTCTTC. Its translation is CASSFDGRAFNEQFF.

This sequence joins TRBV25-1 and TRBJ2-5; 7 nucleotides agree with TRBD2. This CDR3 is 15 amino acids long. The germline gives CDR1 MGHDK, CDR2 SYGVNS. Trimming removed 4 bases from V and 3 bases from J; junction bases left unmatched: 8. CDR3 coding DNA: TGTGCCAGCAGTGGGGGGGGTAGGGGTGAAGAGACCCAGTACTTC. This gives the protein CASSGGGRGEETQYF. Looking up the rest from reference TRBV25-1 and TRBJ2-5 gives the full variable domain: EADIYQTPRYLVIGTGKKITLECSQTMGHDKMYWYQQDPGMELHLIHYSYGVNSTEKGDLSSESTVSRIRTEHFPLTLESARPSHTSQYLCASSGGGRGEETQYFGPGTRLLVL.

This rearrangement joins TRBV2 to TRBJ2-7, with D tentatively TRBD2 (5 bases). CDR1 and CDR2 from the germline V gene are SNHLY and FYNNEI. The CDR3 extends over 16 amino acids. Trimming stripped 2 bases from V and 0 bases from J, with 14 bases between. CDR3 bases: TGTGCCAGCAGTGAAACGTTCATTCGGGGCTCCTACGAGCAGTACTTC. Translated, it gives CASSETFIRGSYEQYF. Complete variable domain (other parts from reference TRBV2 and TRBJ2-7): EPEVTQTPSHQVTQMGQEVILRCVPISNHLYFYWYRQILGQKVEFLVSFYNNEISEKSEIFDDQFSVERPDGSNFTLKIRSTKLEDSAMYFCASSETFIRGSYEQYFGPGTRLTVT.

The V call is TRBV27, the J call TRBJ1-2; 9 bases are a match to TRBD1. The germline V gene has CDR1 MNHEY and CDR2 SMNVEV (reference sequence). The CDR3 loop spans 17 amino acids. V lost 6 bases and J lost 5; bases outside the gene matches: 16. The CDR3 DNA reads as TGTGCCAGCAGGTCCTTGGGGTTTGGGACAGGGATTTATGGCTACACCTTC. This sequence encodes CASRSLGFGTGIYGYTF.

The rearrangement links TRBV30 to TRBJ1-3; 9 positions agree with TRBD1. The CDR3 has 15 residues. CDR1 is GTSNPN and CDR2 is SVGIG in the germline V gene (reference sequence). The V gene end was trimmed by 7 bases and the J gene end by 5 bases; junction bases not matched to a gene: 12. This CDR3 is CASISRDRARNTIYF. CDR3 in DNA: TGTGCCTCTATAAGTCGGGACAGGGCCCGAAACACCATATATTTT.

The genes are TRBV28 and TRBJ2-3; TRBD2 matches 16 bases. Germline V CDR1 and CDR2: MDHEN, SYDVKM. CDR3 length: 19 residues. The V and J ends lost 5 bases and 1 base, in that order; junction bases with no gene match: 9. The CDR3 spells CASSTRGLAGGRGTDTQYF. The CDR3 DNA is TGTGCCAGCAGTACAAGGGGACTAGCGGGAGGGCGGGGCACAGATACGCAGTATTTT.

This chain uses TRBV6-4 with TRBJ2-6, with D possibly being TRBD1 or TRBD2 (5 bases each). V was trimmed by 0 bases and J by 0 bases, leaving 18 bases between them. The CDR3 extends over 20 amino acids. Germline V gene data show CDR1 as MRHNA and CDR2 as SNTAGT. CDR3 loop: CASSDSILGDSPSGANVLTF. CDR3 nucleotides: TGTGCCAGCAGTGACTCGATCCTGGGGGATTCCCCCTCTGGGGCCAACGTCCTGACTTTC.